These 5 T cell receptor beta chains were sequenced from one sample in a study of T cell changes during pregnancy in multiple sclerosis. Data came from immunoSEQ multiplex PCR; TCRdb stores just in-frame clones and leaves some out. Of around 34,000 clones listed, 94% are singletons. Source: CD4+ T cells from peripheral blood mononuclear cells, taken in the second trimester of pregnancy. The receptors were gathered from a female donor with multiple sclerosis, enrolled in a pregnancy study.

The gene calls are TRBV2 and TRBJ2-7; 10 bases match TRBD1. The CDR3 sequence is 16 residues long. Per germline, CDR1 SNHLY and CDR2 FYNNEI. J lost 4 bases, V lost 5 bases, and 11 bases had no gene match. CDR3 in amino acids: CASSTGTGDPWYEQYF. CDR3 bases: TGTGCCAGCAGTACCGGGACAGGGGACCCCTGGTACGAGCAGTACTTC.

The DNA for the CDR3 is TGCACCTCTGGGGAGACTGAAGCTTTCTTT. It translates to CTSGETEAFF. This rearrangement joins TRBV29-1 to TRBJ1-1; D remains unclear. CDR1 SQVTM and CDR2 ANQGSEA come from the germline V gene. This CDR3 contains 10 residues.

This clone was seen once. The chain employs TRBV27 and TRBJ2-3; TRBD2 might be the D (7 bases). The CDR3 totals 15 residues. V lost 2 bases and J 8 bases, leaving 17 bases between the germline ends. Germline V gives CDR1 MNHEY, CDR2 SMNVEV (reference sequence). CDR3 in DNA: TGTGCCAGCAGTTTAGCGGGGGCACTCGGGGGTACGCAGTATTTT. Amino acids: CASSLAGALGGTQYF.

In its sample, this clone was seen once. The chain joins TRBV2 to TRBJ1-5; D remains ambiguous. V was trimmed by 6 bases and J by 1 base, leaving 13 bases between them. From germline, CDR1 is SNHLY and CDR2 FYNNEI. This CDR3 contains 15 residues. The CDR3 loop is CASRADQASNQPQHF. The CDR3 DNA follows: TGTGCCAGCAGAGCAGACCAGGCGAGCAATCAGCCCCAGCATTTT. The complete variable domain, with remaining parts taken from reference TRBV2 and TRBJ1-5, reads EPEVTQTPSHQVTQMGQEVILRCVPISNHLYFYWYRQILGQKVEFLVSFYNNEISEKSEIFDDQFSVERPDGSNFTLKIRSTKLEDSAMYFCASRADQASNQPQHFGDGTRLSIL.

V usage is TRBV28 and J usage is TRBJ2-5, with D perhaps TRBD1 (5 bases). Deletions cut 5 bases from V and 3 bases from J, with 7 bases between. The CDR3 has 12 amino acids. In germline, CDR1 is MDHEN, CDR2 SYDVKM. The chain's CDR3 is CASSQGKETQYF. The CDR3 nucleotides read TGTGCCAGCAGTCAGGGAAAAGAGACCCAGTACTTC.